This TCR beta chain is from a study of blood T cell repertoires in COVID-19. Study summary: The analysed material was cDNA or gDNA that came from T cells, B-cell-depleted T cells, or PBMCs.

Participant-reported clinical history was the basis for cohort assignment. CDR1 and CDR2 from the germline V gene are MDHEN and SYDVKM. J lost 3 bases, V lost 2 bases, and 4 bases had no gene match. The CDR3 has 16 amino acids. Per the study methods: Researchers report that nucleated cell counts were estimated from reference gene primer amplification. Only in-frame clones appear in the TCRdb table, and some are missing; sequencing was by immunoSEQ multiplex PCR. The V and J calls and the clone size are those of that table, but D and trimming were determined from the DNA. There are around 250,000 clones in the sample; 85% occur only once, and approximately 6.6% lies in the top ten.

The sample taken for sequencing was PBMCs or T cells enriched from blood (not recorded which). The TCR originated in a woman in her forties or fifties who had been exposed to COVID-19. The chain recombines TRBV28 with TRBJ1-5; 10 nucleotides align to TRBD1. The CDR3 here is CASSLDRGLVNQPQHF. The DNA for the CDR3 is TGTGCCAGCAGTTTAGACAGGGGGCTGGTCAATCAGCCCCAGCATTTT.